The 15 T cell receptor beta chains in this list originate from one sample, sequenced in a study of radiation and T cells in renal cell carcinoma. Only in-frame clones appear in the TCRdb table, and some are missing; sequencing was by immunoSEQ multiplex PCR. The sample holds about 130,000 clones, 88% seen once. As to time point: blood 2 weeks post-SBRT. Treatment meaning: 15 Gy SBRT to primary tumor, nephrectomy 4 weeks later. The source was blood, collected from a patient whose treatment included radiotherapy and nephrectomy. The receptors shown here come from a woman in her seventies with renal cell carcinoma.

This chain connects TRBV5-1 to TRBJ2-2; D not certain. Germline V gene lookup returns CDR1 SGHRS and CDR2 YFSETQ. This CDR3 has 13 amino acids. The V and J ends lost 4 bases and 5 bases respectively, with 9 bases between them. Here the CDR3 DNA reads TGCGCCAGCAGCCGTATGGTTACCGGGGAGCTGTTTTTT. It is translated as CASSRMVTGELFF. The full variable domain, rest sourced from reference TRBV5-1 and TRBJ2-2, is KAGVTQTPRYLIKTRGQQVTLSCSPISGHRSVSWYQQTPGQGLQFLFEYFSETQRNKGNFPGRFSGRQFSNSRSEMNVSTLELGDSALYLCASSRMVTGELFFGEGSRLTVL.

The genes are TRBV6-5 and TRBJ1-4; possibly TRBD1 for D (6 bases). CDR1 and CDR2 from the germline V gene are MNHEY and SVGAGI. V shed 6 bases and J shed 8 bases, with 19 bases lying between them. The CDR3 totals 15 residues. Here the CDR3 reads CASSSPGGGGEKLFF. The CDR3, as DNA: TGTGCCAGCAGCTCCCCGGGTGGGGGCGGAGAAAAACTGTTTTTT.

The chain uses TRBV6-1 and TRBJ1-5; D gene unclear. Per germline, CDR1 MNHNS and CDR2 SASEGT. This CDR3 contains 15 residues. V lost 3 bases and J lost 4, with 13 bases in between. As DNA, the CDR3 is TGTGCCAGCAGTGATGAGCACGGACCGAATCAGCCCCAGCATTTT. Translation gives CASSDEHGPNQPQHF.

This chain connects TRBV25-1 to TRBJ1-2; D possibly corresponds to TRBD1 (6 bases). Germline-derived CDR1 and CDR2 are MGHDK and SYGVNS. Deletions cut 3 bases from V and 6 bases from J, with 14 bases between. This CDR3 is built from 14 residues. The chain's CDR3 is CASSEGARVNGYTF. The CDR3 nucleotides are TGTGCCAGCAGTGAGGGGGCCAGGGTCAATGGCTACACCTTC.

The DNA of the CDR3 is TGTGCCAGCAGTGAACGGCCGGGACAGGGGGCATACAGCAATCAGCCCCAGCATTTT. Amino acid sequence: CASSERPGQGAYSNQPQHF. The rearrangement links TRBV6-1 to TRBJ1-5, with 12 bases lining up with TRBD1. This CDR3 has 19 amino acids. Germline V lookup: CDR1 MNHNS, CDR2 SASEGT. The trim removed 2 bases at V and 1 base at J, leaving 9 bases unmatched.

The count of this clone is one. V usage is TRBV6-5 and J usage is TRBJ1-3, with TRBD1 identical over 9 bases. The V segment lost 6 bases and the J segment 4 bases; nucleotides outside the gene matches: 4. This CDR3 has 14 residues. Per the germline V gene, CDR1 is MNHEY and CDR2 is SVGAGI. CDR3 loop: CASSRTGAGNTIYF. The CDR3 DNA reads TGTGCCAGCAGCCGGACAGGGGCCGGAAACACCATATATTTT.

The rearrangement uses TRBV11-2 and TRBJ1-1; weak D call: TRBD1 (5 bases). CDR1 is SGHAT, CDR2 FQNNGV, per germline. Trimming pared 1 base from V and 2 bases from J, leaving 8 bases between. This CDR3 has 14 amino acids. CDR3 DNA: TGTGCCAGCAGCTTAGGGGGCCCCAACACTGAAGCTTTCTTT. Residues: CASSLGGPNTEAFF.

V is TRBV6-5 and J is TRBJ1-2; D gene uncertain. Deletions cut 6 bases from V and 0 bases from J, with 8 bases between. Germline values: CDR1 MNHEY, CDR2 SVGAGI. The CDR3 is 13 amino acids. The CDR3 DNA is TGTGCCAGCAGGGAAACAGCTAACTATGGCTACACCTTC. Translation: CASRETANYGYTF.

V gene TRBV11-3 combines with J gene TRBJ2-1; possible D gene TRBD2, 6 bases. V was shortened by 5 bases and J by 8 bases, with 7 bases between the two germline ends. The CDR3 extends over 11 amino acids. The germline gives CDR1 SGHNT, CDR2 YENEEA. The CDR3 loop is CASSPGDEQFF. The DNA of the CDR3 is TGTGCCAGCAGCCCGGGGGATGAGCAGTTCTTC.

The chain has TRBV6-6 and TRBJ2-3; D not certain. V was shortened by 11 bases and J by 6 bases, with 6 bases between the two germline ends. This CDR3 contains 9 residues. CDR1 is MNHNY, CDR2 SVGAGI, per germline (reference sequence). This CDR3 is CAVGDTQYF. CDR3 nucleotides: TGTGCCGTTGGGGATACGCAGTATTTT.

The chain recombines TRBV4-3 with TRBJ1-3, with D maybe TRBD1 (5 bases). V shed 0 bases and J shed 4 bases, with 7 bases lying between them. From germline, CDR1 is LGHNA and CDR2 YSLEER. The CDR3 is 14 residues long. The CDR3 is CASSQEGRGNTIYF. As DNA, the CDR3 is TGCGCCAGCAGCCAAGAGGGGCGCGGAAACACCATATATTTT.

The rearrangement joins TRBV6-5 to TRBJ1-5; 12 nucleotides match TRBD1. The J segment lost 6 bases and the V segment lost 4 bases, leaving 4 bases of the junction unmatched. Germline values: CDR1 MNHEY, CDR2 SVGAGI. The CDR3 is 15 amino acids. The CDR3 is CASSSGTGGGQPQHF. CDR3 DNA sequence: TGTGCCAGCAGTTCCGGGACAGGGGGCGGTCAGCCCCAGCATTTT.

This chain joins TRBV30 and TRBJ1-4; D is unclear. The CDR3 spans 15 residues. V lost 3 bases and J 7 bases, leaving 18 bases between the germline ends. Germline CDR1 and CDR2: GTSNPN and SVGIG (reference sequence). CDR3 amino acids: CAWSDSARAGEKLFF. The CDR3 DNA sequence: TGTGCCTGGAGCGATTCGGCGCGGGCGGGTGAAAAACTGTTTTTT.

The chain joins TRBV11-2 to TRBJ2-2, with D possibly being TRBD2 (6 bases). Germline V gene sequence: CDR1 SGHAT, CDR2 FQNNGV. Trimming stripped 4 bases from V and 2 bases from J, with 20 bases between. The CDR3 is 18 amino acids. DNA for the CDR3: TGTGCCAGCAGCTCCCCGTTGGGCGGGGTCAGAAACACCGGGGAGCTGTTTTTT. This encodes CASSSPLGGVRNTGELFF.

The chain couples TRBV5-4 to TRBJ1-3; D is possibly TRBD1 (5 bases). The germline gives CDR1 SGHNT, CDR2 YYREEE (reference sequence). V lost 4 bases to trimming and J lost 2 bases, with 19 bases between them. The CDR3 sequence is 17 residues long. The CDR3 is CASSPSAGLVAGNTIYF. For the CDR3, the DNA is TGTGCCAGCAGCCCGAGCGCAGGGCTGGTCGCTGGAAACACCATATATTTT.